This T cell receptor beta chain stems from a study of T cells in Graves' hyperthyroidism and ophthalmopathy. The study enrolled patients aged 18 to 65 with newly diagnosed hyperthyroidism of under 2 months' duration. This clonotype was recorded many times. RNA transcripts gave rise to amplified TCR beta CDR3 regions. A first-round RT-PCR of the TCR CDR3 used the HTBI primer set. MiXCR was run by TCRdb on the multiplex PCR reads, yielding one entry per CDR3 protein. The table includes under 350,000 distinct CDR3 sequences, 18% detected once. The CDR3 length is 14 residues. Trimming cost V 5 bases and J 3 bases, with 14 bases left between them.

Specimen: blood. The V and J genes are TRBV12-3 or TRBV12-4 and TRBJ2-7, with TRBD2 as a possible D gene (6 bases). The source of this sequence is a woman between 45 and 60 years old with Graves' hyperthyroidism. This CDR3 is CASSGDSPYYEQYF. The CDR3 DNA sequence: TGTGCCAGCAGTGGGGACTCGCCCTACTACGAGCAGTACTTC.